This T cell receptor (beta chain) was sequenced in a study of blood T cell repertoires in COVID-19. Study as a whole: Collection of acute and convalescent COVID-19 samples took place in the United States, Italy and Spain.

The sample holds one count of this clone. The length of the CDR3 is 12 residues. CDR1 and CDR2 from the germline V gene are LGHDT and YNNKEL (reference sequence). V was cut by 1 base and J by 9 bases, with 7 bases left in between. The authors' processing: Using reference gene primer amplification, nucleated cell counts were estimated. Method: immunoSEQ multiplex PCR; TCRdb's copy keeps in-frame clones and lacks some. The V and J calls and clone size are taken from that table; D and trimming were inferred from the DNA. Of some 80,000 clones listed, around 80% were seen once; the top ten hold 7% to 9%. This rearrangement joins TRBV3-1 (or the pseudogene TRBV3-2) to TRBJ2-1; D not certain. This TCR came from a human donor in a cohort sampled during active COVID-19. What was sequenced was peripheral blood. CDR3 amino acids: CASSQASLEQFF. The CDR3 DNA is TGTGCCAGCAGCCAAGCCTCTCTTGAGCAGTTCTTC.